This is a list of T cell receptor beta chains from one sample in a study of cytomegalovirus exposure and HLA in healthy donors. Clones were read by immunoSEQ multiplex PCR, and TCRdb kept only the in-frame ones, dropping some. The sample yields more than 150,000 clones, 80% seen once. Sequencing was done on a sample of PBMCs. These receptors all stem from a woman aged 30 to 39 in good health and CMV-seronegative. The CDR3 runs from the conserved cysteine through the conserved F or W. The D gene is left open where the match is weak. Some rows have no size entry. The others give once, few or many, or a class for an expanded clone.

CDR3 length	clone size	V gene	J gene	D gene	CDR3 DNA	CDR3 protein
16	.	TRBV7-8	TRBJ2-5	TRBD2	TGTGCCAGCAGCACCTTAGCGGGACCCCGGAGAGAGACCCAGTACTTC	CASSTLAGPRRETQYF
17	.	TRBV18	TRBJ1-2	.	TGTGCCAGCTCCCCGATCCCTCCCGGGGGAGCACTATCCGGCTACACCTTC	CASSPIPPGGALSGYTF
13	.	TRBV14	TRBJ2-7	.	TGTGCCAGCAGCCAGGTTGAAGCAGCAGGGCAGTACTTC	CASSQVEAAGQYF
13	.	TRBV27	TRBJ1-6	.	TGTGCCAGCAGTTTAGGCAGGGCTTCACCCCTCCACTTT	CASSLGRASPLHF
15	.	TRBV6-1	TRBJ1-5	.	TGTGCCAGCAGTGAATTTTTACAGCTCAATCAGCCCCAGCATTTT	CASSEFLQLNQPQHF
14	few	TRBV5-8	TRBJ2-5	.	TGTGCCAGCAGCAGGGACTTACAACAAGAGACCCAGTACTTC	CASSRDLQQETQYF
16	once	TRBV5-1	TRBJ1-1	TRBD1	TGCGCCAGCAGCTTAGAACAGGGGGGGATTCGGACTGAAGCTTTCTTT	CASSLEQGGIRTEAFF
13	.	TRBV29-1	TRBJ2-7	TRBD1	TGCAGCGTTTCCGACCAGGGGGCGGGAGAGCAGTACTTC	CSVSDQGAGEQYF
14	.	TRBV7-3	TRBJ2-2	.	TGTGCCAGCAGCCGGCGGGCGAACACCGGGGAGCTGTTTTTT	CASSRRANTGELFF
16	few	TRBV5-1	TRBJ2-3	TRBD2	TGCGCCAGCAGCTTGGCCCCTAGCGGGGGCACAGATACGCAGTATTTT	CASSLAPSGGTDTQYF
15	.	TRBV5-1	TRBJ1-6	TRBD1	TGCGCCAGCAGCCCGGACAGGGGCGATAATTCACCCCTCCACTTT	CASSPDRGDNSPLHF
15	few	TRBV5-1	TRBJ2-7	TRBD1	TGCGCCAGCAGCTCGATTATTGGGACAGCCGGGGAGCAGTACTTC	CASSSIIGTAGEQYF
15	.	TRBV4-2	TRBJ2-3	.	TGTGCCAGCAGCCTAAGCGGCCTAATTGCAGATACGCAGTATTTT	CASSLSGLIADTQYF
14	.	TRBV6-1	TRBJ1-1	.	TGTGCCAGCAGTGCCCACCGGGGGAACACTGAAGCTTTCTTT	CASSAHRGNTEAFF
16	.	TRBV6-6	TRBJ2-2	.	TGTGCCAGCAGTTCCACCGCGTGGGGCCGAACCGGGGAGCTGTTTTTT	CASSSTAWGRTGELFF
15	.	TRBV6-5	TRBJ2-5	TRBD1	TGTGCCAGCAGTGGACAGGGGGCTCTACAAGAGACCCAGTACTTC	CASSGQGALQETQYF
14	.	TRBV27	TRBJ2-7	.	TGTGCCAGCAGTTTAGCAGGTTTCTCCTACGAGCAGTACTTC	CASSLAGFSYEQYF
14	once	TRBV6-5	TRBJ2-5	.	TGTGCCAGCAGGGGGCCTGGTGGGCAAGAGACCCAGTACTTC	CASRGPGGQETQYF
15	.	TRBV9	TRBJ2-3	TRBD2	TGTGCCAGCAGCTCAGCGGGGGGAGGCACAGATACGCAGTATTTT	CASSSAGGGTDTQYF
15	.	TRBV10-2	TRBJ2-1	TRBD2	TGCGCCAGCACACGCGGGGGGAGCTCCTACAATGAGCAGTTCTTC	CASTRGGSSYNEQFF
15	.	TRBV19	TRBJ1-1	TRBD1	TGTGCCAGTAGTATATTCGGACAGGGCGACACTGAAGCTTTCTTT	CASSIFGQGDTEAFF
16	.	TRBV12-5	TRBJ1-3	TRBD1	TGTGCTAGTGGTTTGCCCAGGGGGCCCCCTGGAAACACCATATATTTT	CASGLPRGPPGNTIYF
15	few	TRBV6-5	TRBJ2-2	.	TGTGCCAGCAGCCCCCAGATCCTGAACACCGGGGAGCTGTTTTTT	CASSPQILNTGELFF
17	few	TRBV5-1	TRBJ2-6	.	TGCGCCAGCAGCCCTCCCGGGGGAAGCTCTGGGGCCAACGTCCTGACTTTC	CASSPPGGSSGANVLTF
12	.	TRBV19	TRBJ2-7	.	TGTGCCAGTAGTATAAGCGCAGGGGAGCAGTACTTC	CASSISAGEQYF
12	.	TRBV5-6	TRBJ2-1	TRBD1	TGTGCCAGCAGCCCTGGAGGGGACAGGTCGTTCTTC	CASSPGGDRSFF
15	.	TRBV5-5	TRBJ2-1	.	TGTGCCAGCAGCTTGGTACAGGGGGGGTACAATGAGCAGTTCTTC	CASSLVQGGYNEQFF
14	.	TRBV7-9	TRBJ2-3	.	TGTGCCAGCAGCTTAGCCCCTAGCACAGATACGCAGTATTTT	CASSLAPSTDTQYF
16	.	TRBV4-1	TRBJ2-3	TRBD1	TGCGCCAGCAGCGACAGGGACAGGGGGTACACAGATACGCAGTATTTT	CASSDRDRGYTDTQYF
19	.	TRBV4-3	TRBJ2-1	TRBD2	TGCGCCAGCAGCCAAGTAACTAGCGGGGGGTCCCATACTACAAATGAGCAGTTCTTC	CASSQVTSGGSHTTNEQFF
17	.	TRBV19	TRBJ1-1	.	TGTGCCAGTAGCATTGGGACAATAGTAGTAGTTCCCACTGAAGCTTTCTTT	CASSIGTIVVVPTEAFF
17	.	TRBV5-1	TRBJ1-4	.	TGCGCCAGCAGCTTGGCCGTCGGGGGGACGAGTAATGAAAAACTGTTTTTT	CASSLAVGGTSNEKLFF
17	.	TRBV30	TRBJ2-1	TRBD2	TGTGCCTGGAGTACGACTAGCGGGGGGGCTTACGGGAATGAGCAGTTCTTC	CAWSTTSGGAYGNEQFF
16	.	TRBV2	TRBJ2-2	TRBD2	TGTGCCAGCAGGAGGACTAGCGGGGGGTCGGTCGGGGAGCTGTTTTTT	CASRRTSGGSVGELFF
15	.	TRBV9	TRBJ2-7	TRBD2	TGTGCCAGCAGCCCTGCTAGCGGATTATTCTACGAGCAGTACTTC	CASSPASGLFYEQYF
16	.	TRBV5-3	TRBJ1-2	.	TGTGCCAGAAGCTTCCCGAACGGGAATCAACGGGCTGGCTACACCTTC	CARSFPNGNQRAGYTF
15	.	TRBV18	TRBJ1-2	.	TGTGCCAGCTCACCCATGGGGGCCGCAAACTATGGCTACACCTTC	CASSPMGAANYGYTF
13	.	TRBV7-2	TRBJ1-1	TRBD1	TGTGCCAGCAGCTTGTCTCAGGGGGCTGGTTCTTTCTTT	CASSLSQGAGSFF
13	.	TRBV2	TRBJ1-1	.	TGTGCCAGCAGTGGACAGTTATTCACTGAAGCTTTCTTT	CASSGQLFTEAFF
14	.	TRBV2	TRBJ2-3	.	TGTGCCAGCAGTGCAGCGTCGATGGAGGATACGCAGTATTTT	CASSAASMEDTQYF
15	once	TRBV4-3	TRBJ1-1	.	TGCGCCAGCAGCCAAGTTGGGACAAAGAACACTGAAGCTTTCTTT	CASSQVGTKNTEAFF
13	.	TRBV2	TRBJ1-2	TRBD1	TGTGCCAGCAGGAGGGACAGGGAAGACGGCTACACCTTC	CASRRDREDGYTF
16	.	TRBV7-6	TRBJ2-4	.	TGTGCCAGCAGCTTAGGCCAGGGTGGGCTTAAAAACATTCAGTACTTC	CASSLGQGGLKNIQYF
15	.	TRBV6-1	TRBJ1-4	.	TGTGCCAGCAGTGAGTTTCTGGGCTATAATGAAAAACTGTTTTTT	CASSEFLGYNEKLFF
13	.	TRBV5-5	TRBJ1-1	.	TGTGCCAGCAGCCTAGGGGCTGACACTGAAGCTTTCTTT	CASSLGADTEAFF
16	few	TRBV2	TRBJ2-5	TRBD2	TGTGCCAGCTCCGAGGGGACGGGGGGTATAGAAGAGACCCAGTACTTC	CASSEGTGGIEETQYF
15	.	TRBV7-9	TRBJ2-7	TRBD1	TGTGCCAGCAGCTCCCCCGACAGGGCTGGGGACGAGCAGTACTTC	CASSSPDRAGDEQYF
17	.	TRBV27	TRBJ1-2	TRBD1	TGTGCCAGCAGTAGCTATAGGGACAGTTTTTATCCTTTTGGCTACACCTTC	CASSSYRDSFYPFGYTF
14	.	TRBV30	TRBJ1-5	.	TGTGCCTGGAGTGTATCCAGGGGCAATCAGCCCCAGCATTTT	CAWSVSRGNQPQHF
13	.	TRBV6-5	TRBJ1-2	TRBD1	TGTGCCAGCAAACAGGGGGCCGTCTATGGCTACACCTTC	CASKQGAVYGYTF
18	.	TRBV9	TRBJ2-3	TRBD2	TGTGCCAGCAGCGTAGAGGCGGGGGGCTATTCTAGCACAGATACGCAGTATTTT	CASSVEAGGYSSTDTQYF
11	.	TRBV30	TRBJ1-1	.	TGTGCCTGGAGCCTCAGCACTGAAGCTTTCTTT	CAWSLSTEAFF
17	.	TRBV4-3	TRBJ2-7	TRBD2	TGCGCCAGCAGCCAAGAGAGGGTGGTAGCGGGGGACTACGAGCAGTACTTC	CASSQERVVAGDYEQYF
14	.	TRBV2	TRBJ2-2	.	TGTGCCAGCAGTGCCTCCGGGGGAGCCGGGGAGCTGTTTTTT	CASSASGGAGELFF
14	.	TRBV7-9	TRBJ2-5	.	TGTGCCAGCAGCCCACTAGTTGTCCAAGAGACCCAGTACTTC	CASSPLVVQETQYF
15	.	TRBV7-2	TRBJ2-1	.	TGTGCCAGCAGCTTAGTAGGGGGGGTGGCCCATGAGCAGTTCTTC	CASSLVGGVAHEQFF
16	.	TRBV4-2	TRBJ2-1	TRBD1	TGTGCCAGCAGCCAAGAGGGGACAGGGCCTTACAATGAGCAGTTCTTC	CASSQEGTGPYNEQFF